Listed below are T cell receptor beta chains from one sample, sequenced in a study of T cell repertoires in ileal Crohn's disease. The protocol was immunoSEQ multiplex PCR, while the TCRdb copy is restricted to in-frame clones and leaves out a portion. The sample lists around 15,000 clones, around 78% occurring once. Sequencing was done on a sample of ileal tissue. Receptor source: an adult with Crohn's disease. The CDR3 runs from the conserved cysteine through the conserved F or W. D genes are given only for firm matches. Size tells how often a clone was seen (once, few, many) or the class of an expanded clone, and some rows leave it out.

d_call j_call v_call clone_size cdr3_nt cdr3_aa
- TRBJ2-7 TRBV9 - TGTGCCAGCAGCCGCGGAGAGTACTACGAGCAGTACTTC CASSRGEYYEQYF
TRBD1 TRBJ1-3 TRBV15 - TGTGCCACCAGCGCCCCCGGGACAGGGCCTGGAAACACCATGTATTTT CATSAPGTGPGNTMYF
- TRBJ2-5 TRBV15 - TGTGCCACCAGCAGAGTCGCTCCACGCGAGACCCAGTACTTC CATSRVAPRETQYF
- TRBJ2-7 TRBV5-1 - TGCGCCAGCAGCCGTGGGGGTAACCATCGCTCCTACGAGCAGTACTTC CASSRGGNHRSYEQYF
- TRBJ2-3 TRBV18 - TGTGCCAGCTCACCGACTGGGGCCCGCACAGATACGCAGTATTTT CASSPTGARTDTQYF
TRBD2 TRBJ2-5 TRBV4-3 - TGCGCCAGCAGCCAAGGGGCACTAGCGAACCTTAAAGAGACCCAGTACTTC CASSQGALANLKETQYF
TRBD1 TRBJ1-2 TRBV9 - TGTGCCAGCAGCGTATACCAGGGGGCATACTATGGCTACACCTTC CASSVYQGAYYGYTF
- TRBJ2-5 TRBV11-2 - TGTGCCAGCAGCTTGGTCGCCCCGTGGGAGACCCAGTACTTC CASSLVAPWETQYF
TRBD1 TRBJ2-7 TRBV5-1 - TGCGCCAGCAGCACACAGGGGGCTGGTTACGAGCAGTACTTC CASSTQGAGYEQYF
TRBD1 TRBJ1-2 TRBV4-3 - TGCGCCAGCAGCTTCCAGGGGGCTGGGGGCTACACCTTC CASSFQGAGGYTF
- TRBJ1-1 TRBV10-3 - TGTGCCATCAGGGACCAGAACACTGAAGCTTTCTTT CAIRDQNTEAFF
- TRBJ2-4 TRBV6-1 - TGTGCCAGCAGTGAGACAGCTACCGGGGCCAAAAACATTCAGTACTTC CASSETATGAKNIQYF
- TRBJ2-2 TRBV2 - TGTGCCAGCAGTGAAGGACAGGAATACACCGGGGAGCTGTTTTTT CASSEGQEYTGELFF
TRBD1 TRBJ2-7 TRBV7-9 few TGTGCCAGCAGCTTAGGGACAGGTTACTACGAGCAGTACTTC CASSLGTGYYEQYF
- TRBJ1-5 TRBV7-8 - TGTGCCAGCAGCCGAACCCCCCGGTATAGCAATCAGCCCCAGCATTTT CASSRTPRYSNQPQHF
- TRBJ1-3 TRBV7-6 - TGTGCCAGCAGCTTCCGGGGCAACAAGAATTGGGAATTT CASSFRGNKNWEF
- TRBJ1-1 TRBV6-5 - TGTGCCAGCAGTTTTACAGGGCATACTGAAGCTTTCTTT CASSFTGHTEAFF
- TRBJ2-7 TRBV4-2 - TGTGCCAGCAGCCAAGATCGGATGGACGAGCAGTACTTC CASSQDRMDEQYF
TRBD1 TRBJ2-1 TRBV18 - TGTGCCAGCGGACAGGGGGGATCCTACAATGAGCAGTTCTTC CASGQGGSYNEQFF
- TRBJ2-1 TRBV2 - TGTGCCAGCCAAGAGAGCGCGGAGCAGTTCTTC CASQESAEQFF
TRBD2 TRBJ2-3 TRBV6-6 - TGTGCCAGCAGTTTTTTGAGGACTAGAGGCTCAGATACGCAGTATTTT CASSFLRTRGSDTQYF
TRBD2 TRBJ2-1 TRBV6-1 - TGTGCCAGCAGTGGGTCTGAGGGACTAGGGGTGGTCAATGAGCAGTTCTTC CASSGSEGLGVVNEQFF
- TRBJ1-1 TRBV7-2 - TGTGCCAGCAGCTACGGACAGAACACTGAAGCTTTCTTT CASSYGQNTEAFF
- TRBJ2-7 TRBV5-1 few TGCGCCAGCAGCTTGGGGTACGAGCAGTACTTC CASSLGYEQYF
- TRBJ2-3 TRBV29-1 - TGCAGCGTCGCAGACAGAGCGGGCACAGATACGCAGTATTTT CSVADRAGTDTQYF
- TRBJ2-2 TRBV7-9 few TGTGCCAGCAGCCCCAGGGGTGAGCGGGGCACCGGGGAGCTGTTTTTT CASSPRGERGTGELFF
- TRBJ2-1 TRBV18 - TGTGCCAGCTCACCACAAAACTCCTACAATGAGCAGTTCTTC CASSPQNSYNEQFF
- TRBJ2-7 TRBV6-5 - TGTGCCAGCAAATCAAGGAGGGGCTACGAGCAGTACTTC CASKSRRGYEQYF
- TRBJ2-1 TRBV7-2 - TGTGCCAGCAGCCAACAGTCGCGGGGATTCAACAATGAGCAGTTCTTC CASSQQSRGFNNEQFF
- TRBJ2-5 TRBV2 few TGTGCCAGCAATAGAGCCGGGACGGAGTGGGAGACCCAGTACTTC CASNRAGTEWETQYF
TRBD1 TRBJ1-1 TRBV4-2 few TGTGCCAGCAGCCAGCCCGGGACAGGGGGCGGAGGTGTCCAAGCTTTCTTT CASSQPGTGGGGVQAFF
- TRBJ2-7 TRBV28 few TGTGCCAGCAGTTTATGGTCTGGGACCTACGAGCAGTACTTC CASSLWSGTYEQYF
- TRBJ2-1 TRBV30 - TGTGCCTGGAGTGTACCTGCGACGAGATACAATGAGCAGTTCTTC CAWSVPATRYNEQFF
- TRBJ1-5 TRBV2 - TGTGCCAGCAGTGAAACAAGAATCAGCCCCCAGCATTTT CASSETRISPQHF
TRBD1 TRBJ1-2 TRBV7-2 - TGTGCCAGCAGCCCTCCGGTGGAGGCGGGACAGCGAGGGATCGGTGGCTACACCTTC CASSPPVEAGQRGIGGYTF
TRBD1 TRBJ1-5 TRBV28 - TGTGCCAGCAGTGAACAGGGGTTCGGTCAGCCCCAGCATTTT CASSEQGFGQPQHF
- TRBJ1-5 TRBV28 - TGTGCCAGCAGTTTAGAAGGGGTTGGCAATCAGCCCCAGCATTTT CASSLEGVGNQPQHF
- TRBJ2-2 TRBV7-2 once TGTGCCAGCAGCTTAGCTCCTACTAGCTATACGAACACCGGGGAGCTGTTTTTT CASSLAPTSYTNTGELFF
- TRBJ2-5 TRBV25-1 - TGTGCCAGCAGTGTTGGGACGTCGGCGGAGACCCAGTACTTC CASSVGTSAETQYF
- TRBJ1-5 TRBV19 - TGTGCCAGTGGTACAGGTGGGGCTTATCAGCCCCAGCATTTT CASGTGGAYQPQHF
- TRBJ2-5 TRBV19 few TGTGCCAGTGGTGGACAGACAGGCCAAGAGACCCAGTACTTC CASGGQTGQETQYF
- TRBJ2-5 TRBV30 - TGTGCCTGGAACACGCGAGAGGCCCAGTACTTC CAWNTREAQYF
- TRBJ1-6 TRBV10-3 - TGTGCCATCAAAGGCGCGGGCAGTAATTCACCCCTCCACTTT CAIKGAGSNSPLHF
TRBD1 TRBJ1-2 TRBV6-4 once TGTGCCAAGGCACGACAGGGCTACTATGGCTACACCTTC CAKARQGYYGYTF
- TRBJ1-1 TRBV19 once TGTGCCAGCCGCTGGAGGGGGAGTACTGCTTTCTTT CASRWRGSTAFF
TRBD1 TRBJ2-3 TRBV29-1 - TGCAGCGTGACCGGACAGGGCACAGATACGCAGTATTTT CSVTGQGTDTQYF
- TRBJ2-2 TRBV28 - TGTGCCAGCAGTTACGCGGGGAACACCGGGGAGCTGTTTTTT CASSYAGNTGELFF
- TRBJ2-1 TRBV7-9 - TGTGCCAGCAGCAGTGTCCGGGGGGCCTCCTACAATGAGCAGTTCTTC CASSSVRGASYNEQFF
TRBD1 TRBJ1-1 TRBV25-1 - TGTGCCAGCAGTGAATATTGGCAGGGGGCGAAAGCTTTCTTT CASSEYWQGAKAFF
- TRBJ2-7 TRBV7-2 - TGTGCCAGCAGCTTCGACGTCCTCTACGAGCAGTACTTC CASSFDVLYEQYF
- TRBJ1-4 TRBV28 - TGTGCCAGCTGGGGCCACCCAAATGAAAAACTGTTTTTT CASWGHPNEKLFF
- TRBJ2-3 TRBV18 - TGTGCCAGCTCACCACGGGGCGGTGGAGGCACAGATACGCAGTATTTT CASSPRGGGGTDTQYF
- TRBJ1-5 TRBV6-1 - TGTGCCAGCAGTGATTATTGGGGTCAGCCCCAGCATTTT CASSDYWGQPQHF
TRBD1 TRBJ2-5 TRBV5-8 - TGTGCCAGCAGCCCCGGACAGGGTTTGGCGGAGACCCAGTACTTC CASSPGQGLAETQYF
- TRBJ1-2 TRBV19 - TGTGCCAGTAGTAACATCGGAGCGGCAGCCCCTAACTATGGCTACACCTTC CASSNIGAAAPNYGYTF
TRBD1 TRBJ2-1 TRBV30 - TGTGCCTGGAGTACAGGGGCTCTCACCTACAATGAGCAGTTCTTC CAWSTGALTYNEQFF
TRBD2 TRBJ2-1 TRBV14 - TGTGCCAGCAGCCGTAAGAGCGGGACTTACTACAATGAGCAGTTCTTC CASSRKSGTYYNEQFF
- TRBJ1-2 TRBV4-2 - TGTGCCAGCAGCCTATATAGAGGGGGAACTAACTATGGCTACACCTTC CASSLYRGGTNYGYTF
- TRBJ1-4 TRBV5-1 - TGCGCCAGCAGTTTAAGCAGCACTAATGAAAAACTGTTTTTT CASSLSSTNEKLFF
- TRBJ2-1 TRBV27 - TGTGCCAGCGCCCTATCAGGTTACAATGAGCAGTTCTTC CASALSGYNEQFF